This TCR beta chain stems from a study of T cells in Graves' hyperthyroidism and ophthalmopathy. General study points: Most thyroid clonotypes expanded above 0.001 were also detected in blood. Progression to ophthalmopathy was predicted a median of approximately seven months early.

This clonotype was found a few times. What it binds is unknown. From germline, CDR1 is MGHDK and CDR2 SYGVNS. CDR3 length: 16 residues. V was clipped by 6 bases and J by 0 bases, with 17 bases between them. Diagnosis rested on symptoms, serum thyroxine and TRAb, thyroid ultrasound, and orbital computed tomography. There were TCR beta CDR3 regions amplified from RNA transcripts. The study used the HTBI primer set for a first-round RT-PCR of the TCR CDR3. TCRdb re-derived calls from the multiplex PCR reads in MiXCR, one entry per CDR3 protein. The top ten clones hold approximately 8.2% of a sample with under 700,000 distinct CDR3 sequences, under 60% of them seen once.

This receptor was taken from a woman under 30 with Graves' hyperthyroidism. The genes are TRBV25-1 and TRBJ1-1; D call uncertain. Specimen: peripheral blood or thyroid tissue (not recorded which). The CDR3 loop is CASSLEGIAVNTEAFF. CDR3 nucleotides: TGTGCCAGCAGCTTGGAAGGTATTGCGGTGAACACTGAAGCTTTCTTT.